The entry below describes one TCR beta chain. These data come from a study of blood T cell repertoires in COVID-19. Study details: Whether acute or convalescent, the COVID-19 samples came from the United States, Italy and Spain.

V was cut by 6 bases and J by 1 base, with 9 bases left in between. Looked up from germline, CDR1 is SGHTA and CDR2 is FQGTGA. This CDR3 spans 13 amino acids. In the authors' methods: By means of reference gene primer amplification, nucleated cell counts were estimated. Sequencing used immunoSEQ multiplex PCR; TCRdb keeps in-frame clones, though not all of them. V and J calls and clone size follow that table, whereas D and trimming were derived from the DNA. Among 110,000 or so clones listed, roughly 85% were seen once. Sample: peripheral blood. This rearrangement joins TRBV7-3 to TRBJ2-5, with D unclear. The source of this sequence is a man aged 40-55 years with acute or convalescent COVID-19. CDR3: CASSRSSQETQYF. The CDR3 DNA is TGTGCCAGCAGTAGATCCTCCCAAGAGACCCAGTACTTC.